This T cell receptor beta chain was sequenced during a study of beta chain features in type 1 diabetes (dated by TCRdb to the late 2010s). About the investigation overall: No differences in mean age, gender distribution, total cell number or subset yield were found between patients and healthy donors. A total of 85 million to 110 million sorted cells were examined across all samples, and RNA yield correlated strongly with the number of cells per subset. In the study, TCRB repertoires of sorted circulating CD4+ T cell subsets from recently diagnosed type 1 diabetes patients were compared with those of matched healthy donors. Regulatory and stem cell-like memory subsets were isolated from only 8 patients and about eight healthy donors, whereas naive and central memory subsets came from all 28 donors.

The entire amount of isolated RNA was reverse transcribed using the High Capacity cDNA Reverse Transcription Kit, so the sequenced TCRB transcripts were expressed ones. Deep immunoSEQ sequencing was performed on naive, central memory and regulatory T cell samples, with an average of roughly 3.6 million total reads per sample. After sorted cells were lysed in RLT buffer, RNA was extracted with DNase-treated RNeasy Micro or Mini kits, with the choice depending on cell number. To prevent cross-contamination, each cell subset was processed individually, whereas patient and healthy donor samples were processed jointly. The immunoSEQ multiplex PCR was used to amplify TCRB sequences from cDNA, generating 87-bp fragments that spanned the CDR3 region. Sequencing of the amplicons was done on the Illumina HiSeq platform. Per the source publication's procedure: PCR bias was computationally corrected using synthetic template baselines, reads within Hamming distance 2 were collapsed, and singletons that could not be merged were discarded. Reads were aligned against IMGT so that V, D and J genes, CDR3 length and insertions or deletions at six rearrangement sites could be assigned. Within each subset, clonotype counts were normalized to sorted cell number, after which true diversity and Gini coefficients were computed with the tcR R package. The overlap coefficient, calculated on TCRB nucleotide sequences, was used to quantify repertoire sharing. Out-of-frame TCRB sequences from naive cells were analyzed as a proxy for the pre-selection repertoire. TCRdb took this table from immuneACCESS and kept in-frame rearrangements with V and J called. Such tables lack part of the clones; where checked against another copy, unresolved V genes explain under half of the gap, and the rest is unexplained. V and J calls and clone size are as listed in that table; D and trimming were resolved from the DNA. The sample table lists over 350,000 clones, around 16% of them with a count of one. The top ten constitute roughly 0.017% of the sample.

A note on this clone: This receptor's antigen is unknown. Per-base qualities were not stored, and no clone one base away is much larger.

A single peripheral blood draw of about 120 mL on average was collected from each donor into heparinised tubes. Naive, central memory, regulatory and stem cell-like memory CD4+ T cells were sorted on a BD FACSAria II using a panel including CD45RO, CCR7, CD25, CD127, CD95 and CD27. Purity was above 95% for every sorted population. PBMCs were separated immediately by Lymphoprep density gradient centrifugation and were stained directly, without being cultured. To minimize batch effects, samples were stained and sorted in pairs, one healthy donor with one patient per experiment. The investigation overall reported the following: Because the HLA sub-analyses included only small numbers of individuals, any influence of HLA type on TCRB rearrangement was left unresolved. At VDJ recombination sites, type 1 diabetes patients had fewer insertions and more deleted nucleotides, which implies abnormalities in thymic rearrangement. A moderate but significant shortening of TCRB CDR3 length was observed in type 1 diabetes patients in all four CD4+ subsets. Naive, central memory and regulatory TCRB repertoires appeared to be more similar among patients than among healthy donors. PCR might favor shorter templates, but patient and control samples were amplified and corrected together, so any skew would affect both groups equally. Because cDNA rather than genomic DNA was sequenced, highly expressing activated cells could have been over-represented, although no difference in activation and CD3 levels was found between groups.

Sample: naive CD4+ T cells from blood. Read against the paper, the sample's cell subset or site label means: true naive CD4+ T cells. This TCR was sampled from a woman aged 18 to 35 in good health.

This receptor carries the CDR3 CASSVTSGLYEQYF. The DNA is TGTGCCAGCAGTGTGACTAGCGGACTTTACGAGCAGTACTTC. The chain is encoded by TRBV28 joined to TRBJ2-7, and 9 junctional nucleotides match TRBD2. CDR1 and CDR2, looked up from the germline V gene, are MDHEN and SYDVKM. The CDR3 has 14 amino acids, counting the end cysteine and phenylalanine. The retained sequence is limited to the CDR3, 42 bases, with the frame set at the first base. V loses 5 bases at its end and J loses 4 bases; junction bases beyond the gene matches: 6.